This entry features one T cell receptor beta chain sequence. This sample is drawn from a study of cytomegalovirus exposure and HLA in healthy donors. With 60 Vbeta and 13 Jbeta primers, the PCR was carried out. Some clones are missing from TCRdb's copy, which holds only in-frame ones; the method was immunoSEQ multiplex PCR. The repertoire includes 200,000 or so clones, about four fifths of them detected once, and about 0.26% sits in the top ten. From germline, CDR1 is SGHRS and CDR2 YFSETQ. The CDR3 consists of 15 residues. Unmatched junction bases numbered 4, after V lost 2 bases and J lost 4 bases. The TCR comes from a boy under 18 in good health and CMV-seronegative. The sequenced sample was PBMCs. The genes are TRBV5-1 and TRBJ2-1; TRBD2 agrees at 9 bases. CDR3 residues: CASSFGAGGYNEQFF. The DNA for the CDR3 is TGCGCCAGCAGCTTCGGAGCGGGAGGATACAATGAGCAGTTCTTC.